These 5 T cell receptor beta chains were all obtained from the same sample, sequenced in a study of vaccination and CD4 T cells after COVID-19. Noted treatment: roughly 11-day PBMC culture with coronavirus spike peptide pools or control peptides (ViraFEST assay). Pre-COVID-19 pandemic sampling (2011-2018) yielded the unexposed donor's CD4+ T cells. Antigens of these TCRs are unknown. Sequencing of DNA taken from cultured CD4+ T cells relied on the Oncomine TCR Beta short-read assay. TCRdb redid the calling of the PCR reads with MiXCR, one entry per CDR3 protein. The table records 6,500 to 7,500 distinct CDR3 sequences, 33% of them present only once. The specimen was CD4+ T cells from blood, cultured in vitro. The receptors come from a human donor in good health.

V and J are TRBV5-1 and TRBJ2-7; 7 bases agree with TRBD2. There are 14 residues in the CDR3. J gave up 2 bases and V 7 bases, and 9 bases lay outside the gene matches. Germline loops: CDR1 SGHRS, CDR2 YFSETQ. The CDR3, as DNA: TGCGCCAGCCATCCCTCTAGCGGTCCCTACGAGCAGTACTTC. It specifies CASHPSSGPYEQYF.

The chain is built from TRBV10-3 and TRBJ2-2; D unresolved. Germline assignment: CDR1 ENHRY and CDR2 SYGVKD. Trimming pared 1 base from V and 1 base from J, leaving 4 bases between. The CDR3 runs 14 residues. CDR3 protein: CAISEWENTGELFF. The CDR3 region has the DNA TGTGCCATCAGTGAGTGGGAGAACACCGGGGAGCTGTTTTTT.

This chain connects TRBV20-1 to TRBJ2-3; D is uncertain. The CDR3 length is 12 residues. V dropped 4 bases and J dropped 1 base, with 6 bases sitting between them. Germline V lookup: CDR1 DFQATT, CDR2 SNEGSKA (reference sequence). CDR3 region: CSAIQRTDTQYF. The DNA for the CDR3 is TGCAGTGCTATACAGCGCACAGATACGCAGTATTTT.

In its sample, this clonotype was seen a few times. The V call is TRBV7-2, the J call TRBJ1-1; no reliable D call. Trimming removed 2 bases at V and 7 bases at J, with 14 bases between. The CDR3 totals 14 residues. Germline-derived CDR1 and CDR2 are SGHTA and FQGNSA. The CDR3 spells CASSLYGGMGEAFF. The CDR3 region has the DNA TGTGCCAGCAGCTTATACGGAGGGATGGGTGAAGCTTTCTTT.

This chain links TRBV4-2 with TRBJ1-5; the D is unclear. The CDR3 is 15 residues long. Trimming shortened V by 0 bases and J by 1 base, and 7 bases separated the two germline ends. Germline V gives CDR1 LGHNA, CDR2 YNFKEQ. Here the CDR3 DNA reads TGTGCCAGCAGCCAAGATCCACGGAGCAATCAGCCCCAGCATTTT. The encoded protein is CASSQDPRSNQPQHF.